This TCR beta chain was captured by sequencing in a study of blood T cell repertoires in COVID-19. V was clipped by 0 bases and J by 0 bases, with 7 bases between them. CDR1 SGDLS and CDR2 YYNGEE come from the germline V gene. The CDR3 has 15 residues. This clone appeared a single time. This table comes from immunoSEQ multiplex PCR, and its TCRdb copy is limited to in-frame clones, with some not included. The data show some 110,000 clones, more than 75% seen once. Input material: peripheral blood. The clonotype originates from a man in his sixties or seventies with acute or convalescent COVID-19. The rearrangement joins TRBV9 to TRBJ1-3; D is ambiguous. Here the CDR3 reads CASSVDMRSGNTIYF. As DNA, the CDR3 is TGTGCCAGCAGCGTAGATATGCGCTCTGGAAACACCATATATTTT.